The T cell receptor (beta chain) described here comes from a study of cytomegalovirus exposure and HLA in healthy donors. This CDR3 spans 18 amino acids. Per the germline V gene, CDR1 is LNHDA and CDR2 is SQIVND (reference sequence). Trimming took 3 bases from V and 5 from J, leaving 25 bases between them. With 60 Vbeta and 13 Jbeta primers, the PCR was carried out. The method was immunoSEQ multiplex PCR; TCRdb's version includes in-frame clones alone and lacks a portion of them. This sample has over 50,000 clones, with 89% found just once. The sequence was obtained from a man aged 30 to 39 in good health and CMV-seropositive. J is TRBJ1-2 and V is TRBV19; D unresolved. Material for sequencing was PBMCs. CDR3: CASSMDPSQAPAFYGYTF. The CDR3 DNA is TGTGCCAGTAGTATGGATCCCAGCCAGGCCCCCGCTTTTTATGGCTACACCTTC. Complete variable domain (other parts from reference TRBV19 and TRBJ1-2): DGGITQSPKYLFRKEGQNVTLSCEQNLNHDAMYWYRQDPGQGLRLIYYSQIVNDFQKGDIAEGYSVSREKKESFPLTVTSAQKNPTAFYLCASSMDPSQAPAFYGYTFGSGTRLTVV.